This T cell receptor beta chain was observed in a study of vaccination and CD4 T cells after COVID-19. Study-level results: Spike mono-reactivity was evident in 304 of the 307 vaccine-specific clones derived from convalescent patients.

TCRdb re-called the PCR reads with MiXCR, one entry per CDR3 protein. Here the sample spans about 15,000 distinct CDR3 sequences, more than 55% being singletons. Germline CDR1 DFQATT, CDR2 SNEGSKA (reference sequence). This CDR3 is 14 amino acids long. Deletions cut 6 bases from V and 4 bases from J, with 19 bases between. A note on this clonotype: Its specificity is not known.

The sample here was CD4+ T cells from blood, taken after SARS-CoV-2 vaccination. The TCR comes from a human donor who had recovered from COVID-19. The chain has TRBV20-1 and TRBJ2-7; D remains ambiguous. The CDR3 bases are TGCAGTGCCCGAGGACCCCTCAACCAGTACGAGCAGTACTTC. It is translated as CSARGPLNQYEQYF.